The 17 T cell receptor beta chains in this list originate from one sample, sequenced in a study of cytomegalovirus exposure and HLA in healthy donors. Amplification used 60 Vbeta primers and 13 Jbeta primers. Profiled with immunoSEQ multiplex PCR; TCRdb holds only in-frame clones, not every one. The table lists 75,000 to 80,000 clones, under 80% of them singletons. The sequencing sample was made of PBMCs. The receptors come from a man aged 40-50 years in good health and CMV-seronegative.

This chain joins TRBV6-1 and TRBJ2-7, with 7 nucleotides matching TRBD1. Germline V gene lookup returns CDR1 MNHNS and CDR2 SASEGT. V shed 5 bases, J shed 0 bases, and the junction held 7 bases outside the gene matches. The CDR3 length is 15 residues. Here the CDR3 reads CASSRKTGSSYEQYF. CDR3 bases: TGTGCCAGCAGTAGAAAGACAGGGAGCTCCTACGAGCAGTACTTC.

The J gene is TRBJ2-1, the V gene TRBV5-1, with 7 bases identical to TRBD2. Germline V gives CDR1 SGHRS, CDR2 YFSETQ. V lost 5 bases, J lost 7 bases, and 9 bases stayed unmatched. CDR3 length equals 14 residues. CDR3 amino acids: CASSLPGLKNEQFF. The CDR3 DNA reads as TGCGCCAGCAGTCTACCGGGACTAAAGAATGAGCAGTTCTTC.

CDR3 sequence (DNA): TGTGCCAGCAGTTCAGGGAATGACTACGAGCAGTACTTC. Amino acids: CASSSGNDYEQYF. This sequence joins TRBV9 and TRBJ2-7; D is possibly TRBD1 (5 bases). The CDR3 is made up of 13 amino acids. The germline gives CDR1 SGDLS, CDR2 YYNGEE. V lost 5 bases, J lost 3 bases, and 12 bases lay in between.

The rearrangement uses TRBV5-8 and TRBJ2-5; tentatively, D is TRBD2 (7 bases). The V gene lost 2 bases and the J gene lost 8 bases, with 10 bases spanning the gap. Germline values: CDR1 SGHTS, CDR2 YDEGEE. The CDR3 totals 12 residues. CDR3: CASSLGGATQYF. In DNA, the CDR3 is TGTGCCAGCAGCTTAGGGGGGGCAACCCAGTACTTC.

The genes are TRBV4-2 and TRBJ2-7; TRBD1 is a possible D gene (5 bases). CDR1 and CDR2 (germline): LGHNA, YNFKEQ. V was shortened by 1 base and J by 4 bases, with 11 bases between the two germline ends. This CDR3 has 14 amino acids. The CDR3 loop is CASSQVTRGYEQYF. CDR3 sequence (DNA): TGTGCCAGCAGCCAAGTCACAAGGGGTTACGAGCAGTACTTC.

The DNA of the CDR3 is TGTGCCAGCAGTTTACGAGGTGGCGAGCAGTACTTC. Protein: CASSLRGGEQYF. This chain links TRBV27 with TRBJ2-7; D ambiguous. The CDR3 has 12 amino acids. The germline CDR1 and CDR2 sequences are MNHEY and SMNVEV (reference sequence). V dropped 2 bases and J dropped 6 bases, with 8 bases sitting between them.

This clone came up once. CDR3: CASSEGTQYGYTF. In DNA form, the CDR3 reads TGCGCCAGCAGTGAGGGGACACAGTATGGCTACACCTTC. This sequence joins TRBV10-2 and TRBJ1-2; perhaps TRBD1 as D (6 bases). This CDR3 comprises 13 residues. Germline CDR1 WSHSY, CDR2 SAAADI. V shed 2 bases and J shed 5 bases, with 9 bases lying between them.

With regard to this clone: At the DNA level, this CDR3 is encoded by other sequences in the same sample as well. The chain couples TRBV6-5 to TRBJ1-6; TRBD1 matches 9 bases. V trimming: 0 bases; J trimming: 8 bases; junction bases outside the gene matches: 2. This CDR3 is 15 amino acids long. Germline CDR1 is MNHEY and CDR2 is SVGAGI. DNA of the CDR3: TGTGCCAGCAGTTACTCCCGGACAGGGGATTCACCCCTCCACTTT. Translating it yields CASSYSRTGDSPLHF.

V usage is TRBV7-2 and J usage is TRBJ2-5, with D uncertain. The DNA end is more similar to TRBJ2-7, so the J call may be wrong. This CDR3 spans 13 amino acids. Per the germline V gene, CDR1 is SGHTA and CDR2 is FQGNSA. The CDR3 DNA reads TGTGCCAGCAGCGTACCGCCCTCCTACGAGCAGTACTTC. Translated: CASSVPPSYEQYF.

This sequence joins TRBV10-1 and TRBJ2-5; 7 bases map to TRBD1. The CDR3 runs 14 residues. The trim removed 6 bases at V and 7 bases at J, leaving 11 bases unmatched. CDR1 is WNHNN and CDR2 is SYGVQD in the germline V gene (reference sequence). The CDR3 DNA sequence: TGCGCCAGCAGCGCTACTGGGACAGCAGGGACCCAGTACTTC. The encoded protein is CASSATGTAGTQYF.

The chain couples TRBV7-6 to TRBJ1-1; TRBD1 matches at 7 bases. This CDR3 is 15 amino acids long. V lost 5 bases and J lost 1; bases outside the gene matches: 7. Germline CDR1 reads SGHVS; CDR2 reads FNYEAQ. CDR3 residues: CASSIDRVPNTEAFF. The CDR3 coding sequence is TGTGCCAGCAGCATAGACAGGGTACCGAACACTGAAGCTTTCTTT.

This rearrangement joins TRBV23-1 to TRBJ1-6; maybe TRBD1 (5 bases). TRBV23-1 is assigned to the ORF class and has an uncertain function. This CDR3 spans 15 amino acids. Trimming removed 7 bases at V and 8 bases at J, with 18 bases between. The CDR3 is CASNPSAGNYSPLHF. The DNA of the CDR3 is TGCGCCAGCAACCCATCAGCAGGGAACTATTCACCCCTCCACTTT.

The chain uses TRBV19 and TRBJ1-5, with 9 bases identical to TRBD1. The CDR3 consists of 15 residues. Germline V CDR1 and CDR2: LNHDA, SQIVND (reference sequence). V dropped 6 bases and J dropped 4; count of bases not matched to a gene: 7. The CDR3 nucleotides read TGTGCCAGTAGGGTAACAGGGGGCTCTAATCAGCCCCAGCATTTT. As protein: CASRVTGGSNQPQHF.

The gene calls are TRBV4-1 and TRBJ2-2; 7 bases match TRBD1. In germline, CDR1 is MGHRA, CDR2 YSYEKL. The CDR3 spans 16 residues. Unmatched junction bases numbered 8, after V lost 0 bases and J lost 7 bases. CDR3 amino acids: CASSQDLGRQGGELFF. The CDR3 DNA follows: TGCGCCAGCAGCCAAGATTTGGGCCGACAGGGCGGGGAGCTGTTTTTT.

This clone was counted between two and nine times. In DNA, the CDR3 is TGTGCCAGCAGCAATACCGGTCGAAACTATGGCTACACCTTC. Its translation: CASSNTGRNYGYTF. The chain joins TRBV27 to TRBJ1-2; unclear D gene. Trimming left V 6 bases short and J 2 bases short, with 13 bases between. Germline lookup yields CDR1 MNHEY and CDR2 SMNVEV (reference sequence). The CDR3 loop spans 14 amino acids.

The genes are TRBV18 and TRBJ2-2; tentative D call: TRBD2 (6 bases). The germline V gene encodes CDR1 KGHSH and CDR2 LQKENI. The CDR3 has 15 residues. V was trimmed by 3 bases and J by 5 bases, leaving 13 bases between them. The CDR3 is CASSPGLEGTGELFF. The CDR3 DNA is TGTGCCAGCTCACCGGGACTTGAAGGTACCGGGGAGCTGTTTTTT.

The chain joins TRBV6-1 to TRBJ1-4, with 8 bases lining up with TRBD1. The V gene end was trimmed by 5 bases and the J gene end by 5 bases; junction bases not matched to a gene: 7. The CDR3 is 15 residues long. Germline loops: CDR1 MNHNS, CDR2 SASEGT. The CDR3: CASSRDRRGNEKLFF. CDR3 nucleotide sequence: TGTGCCAGCAGTCGGGACAGGAGAGGAAATGAAAAACTGTTTTTT.